The 10 T cell receptor beta chains listed next were all sequenced from one sample in a study of T cell responses to AZD1222 COVID-19 vaccine. Profiled with immunoSEQ multiplex PCR; TCRdb holds only in-frame clones, not every one. The sample carries 150,000 to 200,000 clones, 80% to 95% recorded once. The sample consisted of peripheral blood, taken on day 0 of AZD1222 vaccination. Source of these receptors: an adult in good health.

The chain is built from TRBV19 and TRBJ2-7; D is unclear. This CDR3 region has 14 residues. The germline V gene encodes CDR1 LNHDA and CDR2 SQIVND (reference sequence). V was shortened by 7 bases and J by 7 bases, with 20 bases between the two germline ends. CDR3 nucleotide sequence: TGTGCCAGTACCCCATCCGGGCCCTTGGCGGAGCAGTACTTC. As protein: CASTPSGPLAEQYF.

V usage is TRBV14 and J usage is TRBJ1-4; TRBD1 agrees at 8 bases. Trimming took 2 bases from V and 7 from J; bases not matched to a gene: 6. CDR1 is SGHDN and CDR2 is FVKESK in the germline V gene. CDR3 size: 15 residues. Written as DNA, the CDR3 is TGTGCCAGCAGCCAAAGGACAGGGATACGTGAAAAACTGTTTTTT. Translation gives CASSQRTGIREKLFF. Combining the CDR3 with reference TRBV14 and TRBJ1-4 gives the whole variable domain EAGVTQFPSHSVIEKGQTVTLRCDPISGHDNLYWYRRVMGKEIKFLLHFVKESKQDESGMPNNRFLAERTGGTYSTLKVQPAELEDSGVYFCASSQRTGIREKLFFGSGTQLSVL.

The chain combines TRBV30 with TRBJ1-1; unclear D gene. V lost 5 bases to trimming and J lost 0 bases, with 10 bases between them. This CDR3 contains 13 residues. Germline assignment: CDR1 GTSNPN and CDR2 SVGIG (reference sequence). In nucleotides, the CDR3 is TGTGCCTGGGGTGGGCAGGTGAACACTGAAGCTTTCTTT. Its translation is CAWGGQVNTEAFF.

V usage is TRBV7-9 and J usage is TRBJ1-1; D gene unclear. CDR1 is SEHNR, CDR2 FQNEAQ, per germline (reference sequence). Trimming stripped 4 bases from V and 0 bases from J, with 9 bases between. The CDR3 sequence is 14 residues long. CDR3 in DNA: TGTGCCAGCAGCTCCGGGAGACTGAACACTGAAGCTTTCTTT. Its translation is CASSSGRLNTEAFF.

The chain has TRBV7-9 and TRBJ2-7, with TRBD2 identical over 8 bases. V lost 3 bases, J lost 2 bases, and 6 bases stayed unmatched. Looked up from germline, CDR1 is SEHNR and CDR2 is FQNEAQ (reference sequence). The CDR3 consists of 15 residues. This CDR3 reads CASSLAGTRAYEQYF. The CDR3 nucleotides are TGTGCCAGCAGCTTGGCCGGGACTAGGGCCTACGAGCAGTACTTC.

V usage is TRBV5-6 and J usage is TRBJ2-5, with D unresolved. CDR3 length equals 16 residues. Germline loops: CDR1 SGHDT, CDR2 YYEEEE. V lost 1 base and J lost 5, with 18 bases in between. CDR3 nucleotide sequence: TGTGCCAGCAGCTTGTGGTGGCTCCCCGGGCGCGAGACCCAGTACTTC. Residues: CASSLWWLPGRETQYF. Variable domain in full (rest from reference TRBV5-6 and TRBJ2-5): DAGVTQSPTHLIKTRGQQVTLRCSPKSGHDTVSWYQQALGQGPQFIFQYYEEEERQRGNFPDRFSGHQFPNYSSELNVNALLLGDSALYLCASSLWWLPGRETQYFGPGTRLLVL.

The CDR3 DNA sequence: TGCGCCAGCAGCCAACCCGGACAGAGAACCTTCTACGAGCAGTACTTC. Its translation: CASSQPGQRTFYEQYF. V usage is TRBV4-1 and J usage is TRBJ2-7; D is possibly TRBD1 (6 bases). CDR1 is MGHRA and CDR2 is YSYEKL in the germline V gene. V dropped 2 bases and J dropped 3 bases, with 17 bases sitting between them. This CDR3 is 16 amino acids long.

V is TRBV4-3 and J is TRBJ2-1; perhaps TRBD1 as D (7 bases). The CDR3 spans 15 residues. Between the trimmed V and J ends, which lost 0 bases and 9 bases, there was a span of 15 bases. Per germline, CDR1 LGHNA and CDR2 YSLEER. CDR3 amino acids: CASSQDGGRGAEQFF. The CDR3 DNA is TGCGCCAGCAGCCAAGATGGGGGCAGGGGGGCTGAGCAGTTCTTC.

This sequence joins TRBV4-1 and TRBJ1-4; D is unclear. The CDR3 loop spans 14 amino acids. Germline V gene lookup returns CDR1 MGHRA and CDR2 YSYEKL. V was pared by 5 bases and J by 5 bases, with 12 bases between. CDR3 loop: CASSSRSLNEKLFF. Written as DNA, the CDR3 is TGCGCCAGCAGCTCAAGGAGCTTAAATGAAAAACTGTTTTTT.

V and J are TRBV6-5 and TRBJ1-4; D call uncertain. The CDR3 has 12 residues. V lost 7 bases, J lost 7 bases, and 10 bases lay in between. Germline CDR1 and CDR2: MNHEY and SVGAGI. The CDR3 DNA sequence: TGTGCCAGCATGGGGTCGCCTGAAAAACTGTTTTTT. Translating it yields CASMGSPEKLFF.